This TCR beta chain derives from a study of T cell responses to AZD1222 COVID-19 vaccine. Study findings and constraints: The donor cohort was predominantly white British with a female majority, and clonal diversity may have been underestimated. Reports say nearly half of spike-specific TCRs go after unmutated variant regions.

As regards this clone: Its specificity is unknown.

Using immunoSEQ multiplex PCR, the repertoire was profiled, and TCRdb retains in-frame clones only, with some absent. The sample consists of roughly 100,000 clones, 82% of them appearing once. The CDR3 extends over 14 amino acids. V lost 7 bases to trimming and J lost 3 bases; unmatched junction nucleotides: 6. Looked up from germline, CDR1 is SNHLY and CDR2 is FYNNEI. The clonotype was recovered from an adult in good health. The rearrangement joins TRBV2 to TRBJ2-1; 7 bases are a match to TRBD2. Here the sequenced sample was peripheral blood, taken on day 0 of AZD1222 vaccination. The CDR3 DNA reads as TGTGCCAGCAAGGGGAGGGTAGGCTACAATGAGCAGTTCTTC. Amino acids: CASKGRVGYNEQFF.